The rows below give T cell receptor beta chains drawn from one sample of a study of blood T cell repertoires in COVID-19. The table came from immunoSEQ multiplex PCR; TCRdb's copy has only in-frame clones and leaves some out. The repertoire holds 340,000 or so clones, with roughly 84% as singletons. The source material was peripheral blood. These receptors all come from a man over 45 with active or convalescent COVID-19. The CDR3 runs from the conserved cysteine through the conserved F or W. The D gene is left open where the match is weak. Rows give clone size only sometimes, using once, few, many, or a class for an expanded clone.

size: NA
V: TRBV30
D: NA
J: TRBJ2-1
CDR3: CAWRDLAPYNEQFF
DNA: TGTGCCTGGAGGGACTTAGCCCCCTACAATGAGCAGTTCTTC

size: NA
V: TRBV6-5
D: NA
J: TRBJ1-1
CDR3: CASSRDGLLNTEAFF
DNA: TGTGCCAGCAGTAGGGACGGACTACTGAACACTGAAGCTTTCTTT

size: NA
V: TRBV4-1
D: TRBD1
J: TRBJ2-5
CDR3: CASSQNFGTAETQYF
DNA: TGCGCCAGCAGCCAGAATTTCGGGACAGCAGAGACCCAGTACTTC

size: NA
V: TRBV5-1
D: TRBD1
J: TRBJ2-7
CDR3: CASSYGQEAYEQYF
DNA: TGCGCCAGCAGCTACGGACAGGAAGCCTACGAGCAGTACTTC

size: NA
V: TRBV10-3
D: NA
J: TRBJ2-7
CDR3: CAISARTGQGYYEQYF
DNA: TGTGCCATCAGTGCCCGAACGGGCCAGGGGTACTACGAGCAGTACTTC

size: NA
V: TRBV6-6
D: TRBD1
J: TRBJ1-2
CDR3: CASSYSPGQRSIGYTF
DNA: TGTGCCAGCAGTTACTCCCCGGGACAGAGGTCTATTGGCTACACCTTC

size: NA
V: TRBV2
D: TRBD2
J: TRBJ2-1
CDR3: CASSAGTSGFNEQFF
DNA: TGTGCCAGCAGTGCGGGGACTAGCGGGTTCAATGAGCAGTTCTTC

size: NA
V: TRBV28
D: NA
J: TRBJ2-1
CDR3: CASSFRRNEQFF
DNA: TGTGCCAGCAGTTTCCGGAGAAATGAGCAGTTCTTC

size: NA
V: TRBV4-1
D: TRBD1
J: TRBJ1-2
CDR3: CASSQGQGATRGYTF
DNA: TGCGCCAGCAGCCAGGGACAGGGGGCGACGAGGGGCTACACCTTC

size: NA
V: TRBV6-5
D: NA
J: TRBJ2-5
CDR3: CASSYSSGAGRETQYF
DNA: TGTGCCAGCAGTTACTCGTCCGGCGCGGGGAGAGAGACCCAGTACTTC

size: NA
V: TRBV6-1
D: NA
J: TRBJ1-1
CDR3: CASSEVGMNTEAFF
DNA: TGTGCCAGCAGTGAAGTCGGGATGAACACTGAAGCTTTCTTT

size: once
V: TRBV28
D: TRBD1
J: TRBJ1-2
CDR3: CASSAQGNGLTF
DNA: TGTGCCAGCAGTGCACAGGGGAATGGCCTCACCTTC

size: NA
V: TRBV19
D: TRBD1
J: TRBJ1-6
CDR3: CASSPLTGSNSPLHF
DNA: TGTGCCAGTAGTCCTTTGACAGGGAGCAATTCACCCCTCCACTTT

size: NA
V: TRBV29-1
D: NA
J: TRBJ1-4
CDR3: CSVLQGANEKLFF
DNA: TGCAGCGTACTACAGGGAGCTAATGAAAAACTGTTTTTT

size: NA
V: TRBV20-1
D: NA
J: TRBJ1-1
CDR3: CSAWRGTEAFF
DNA: TGCAGTGCTTGGAGGGGAACTGAAGCTTTCTTT

size: NA
V: TRBV2
D: NA
J: TRBJ2-7
CDR3: CASSEPRFPYEQYF
DNA: TGTGCCAGCAGTGAACCTAGATTTCCCTACGAGCAGTACTTC

size: NA
V: TRBV10-3
D: NA
J: TRBJ1-5
CDR3: CAISPQGGGSNQPQHF
DNA: TGTGCCATCAGCCCACAGGGTGGAGGTAGCAATCAGCCCCAGCATTTT

size: NA
V: TRBV6-4
D: TRBD1
J: TRBJ1-4
CDR3: CATPRGQGGEKLFF
DNA: TGTGCCACCCCTAGAGGACAGGGGGGAGAAAAACTGTTTTTT

size: NA
V: TRBV2
D: TRBD2
J: TRBJ2-5
CDR3: CASSRSGSAETQYF
DNA: TGTGCCAGCAGTCGGAGCGGGAGTGCTGAGACCCAGTACTTC

size: NA
V: TRBV9
D: TRBD2
J: TRBJ2-1
CDR3: CASSVGLAGNNEQFF
DNA: TGTGCCAGCAGCGTAGGACTAGCGGGAAACAATGAGCAGTTCTTC

size: NA
V: TRBV11-2
D: TRBD2
J: TRBJ2-7
CDR3: CASSVRTLAGASEQYF
DNA: TGTGCCAGCAGCGTTCGGACGCTAGCGGGAGCAAGCGAGCAGTACTTC

size: NA
V: TRBV28
D: TRBD1
J: TRBJ1-4
CDR3: CASSLDRGREKLFF
DNA: TGTGCCAGCAGTCTCGACAGGGGGCGAGAAAAACTGTTTTTT

size: NA
V: TRBV24-1
D: TRBD2
J: TRBJ2-2
CDR3: CATSDLPAGGMSGELFF
DNA: TGTGCCACTAGTGATTTGCCAGCGGGAGGGATGTCCGGGGAGCTGTTTTTT

size: NA
V: TRBV7-2
D: NA
J: TRBJ1-2
CDR3: CASSLDPGVGISTF
DNA: TGTGCCAGCAGCTTAGATCCAGGTGTAGGTATTTCCACCTTC

size: once
V: TRBV5-1
D: TRBD1
J: TRBJ2-7
CDR3: CASSSTGTGGDGRSYEQYF
DNA: TGCGCCAGCAGCTCCACCGGGACAGGGGGCGATGGCCGTTCCTACGAGCAGTACTTC

size: NA
V: TRBV10-1
D: NA
J: TRBJ1-1
CDR3: CASSPQLGGDVLTAFF
DNA: TGCGCCAGCAGTCCCCAATTAGGAGGGGACGTTTTAACGGCTTTCTTT

size: NA
V: TRBV6-2/TRBV6-3
D: TRBD1
J: TRBJ2-7
CDR3: CASSGQGYFYEAYEQYF
DNA: TGTGCCAGTAGCGGACAGGGTTACTTCTATGAGGCCTACGAGCAGTACTTC

size: NA
V: TRBV27
D: TRBD2
J: TRBJ2-7
CDR3: CASSWGAGGPLDYEQYF
DNA: TGTGCCAGCAGTTGGGGAGCGGGAGGGCCGCTAGACTACGAGCAGTACTTC

size: NA
V: TRBV28
D: TRBD1
J: TRBJ1-4
CDR3: CASSLTLDRVATNEKLFF
DNA: TGTGCCAGCAGTTTGACCCTAGACAGGGTTGCAACTAATGAAAAACTGTTTTTT

size: NA
V: TRBV19
D: TRBD1
J: TRBJ1-4
CDR3: CASSMGTGYEKLFF
DNA: TGTGCCAGTAGTATGGGGACAGGGTATGAAAAACTGTTTTTT

size: once
V: TRBV19
D: NA
J: TRBJ1-1
CDR3: CASSILGGVGEAFF
DNA: TGTGCCAGTAGTATACTGGGAGGGGTGGGTGAAGCTTTCTTT

size: NA
V: TRBV5-6
D: NA
J: TRBJ2-2
CDR3: CASSFVANTGELFF
DNA: TGTGCCAGCAGCTTCGTAGCAAACACCGGGGAGCTGTTTTTT

size: once
V: TRBV2
D: TRBD1
J: TRBJ1-6
CDR3: CASRQGSSYNSPLHF
DNA: TGTGCCAGTCGACAGGGGAGTAGCTATAATTCACCCCTCCACTTT

size: NA
V: TRBV4-1
D: NA
J: TRBJ1-3
CDR3: CASSQDTSGYSGNTIYF
DNA: TGCGCCAGCAGCCAAGACACCTCAGGGTACTCTGGAAACACCATATATTTT

size: NA
V: TRBV10-3
D: TRBD1
J: TRBJ1-6
CDR3: CAISGQGNSPLHF
DNA: TGTGCCATCAGTGGACAGGGGAATTCACCCCTCCACTTT

size: NA
V: TRBV9
D: NA
J: TRBJ1-6
CDR3: CASSVWAADNSPLHF
DNA: TGTGCCAGCAGCGTATGGGCAGCGGATAATTCACCCCTCCACTTT

size: NA
V: TRBV7-3
D: NA
J: TRBJ2-3
CDR3: CASSIQGSTQYF
DNA: TGTGCCAGCAGCATTCAGGGGAGTACGCAGTATTTT

size: once
V: TRBV6-5
D: NA
J: TRBJ1-2
CDR3: CASRYGLNGYTF
DNA: TGTGCCAGCAGATACGGACTGAATGGCTACACCTTC

size: few
V: TRBV19
D: TRBD1
J: TRBJ1-5
CDR3: CASRTGGIDQPQHF
DNA: TGTGCCAGTAGGACAGGGGGTATTGATCAGCCCCAGCATTTT

size: NA
V: TRBV5-5
D: TRBD2
J: TRBJ2-7
CDR3: CASSWGGYEQYF
DNA: TGTGCCAGCAGCTGGGGGGGTTACGAGCAGTACTTC

size: NA
V: TRBV6-1
D: NA
J: TRBJ1-2
CDR3: CASSEKGAVGQPLHFSYGYTF
DNA: TGTGCCAGCAGTGAAAAGGGTGCAGTGGGGCAGCCGCTACATTTCTCTTATGGCTACACCTTC

size: NA
V: TRBV18
D: TRBD1
J: TRBJ2-7
CDR3: CASSPPQGASTYEQYF
DNA: TGTGCCAGCTCACCACCGCAGGGGGCGTCCACCTACGAGCAGTACTTC

size: NA
V: TRBV29-1
D: NA
J: TRBJ1-2
CDR3: CSVLTRSGNYGYTF
DNA: TGCAGCGTTTTGACTAGATCGGGTAACTATGGCTACACCTTC

size: NA
V: TRBV9
D: NA
J: TRBJ2-5
CDR3: CASSVGGGSAEETQYF
DNA: TGTGCCAGCAGCGTAGGAGGCGGAAGTGCAGAAGAGACCCAGTACTTC